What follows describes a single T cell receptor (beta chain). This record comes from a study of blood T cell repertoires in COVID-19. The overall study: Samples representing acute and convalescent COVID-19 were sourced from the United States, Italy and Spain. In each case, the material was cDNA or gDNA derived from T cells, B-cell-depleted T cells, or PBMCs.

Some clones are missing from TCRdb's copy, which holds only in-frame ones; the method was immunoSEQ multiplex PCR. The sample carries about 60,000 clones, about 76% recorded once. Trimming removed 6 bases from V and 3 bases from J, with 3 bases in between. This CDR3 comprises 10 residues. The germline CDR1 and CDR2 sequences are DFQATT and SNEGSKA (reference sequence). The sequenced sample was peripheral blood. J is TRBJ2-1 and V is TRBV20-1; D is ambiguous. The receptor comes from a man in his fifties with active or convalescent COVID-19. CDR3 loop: CSANYNEQFF. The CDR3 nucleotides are TGCAGTGCCAACTACAATGAGCAGTTCTTC.